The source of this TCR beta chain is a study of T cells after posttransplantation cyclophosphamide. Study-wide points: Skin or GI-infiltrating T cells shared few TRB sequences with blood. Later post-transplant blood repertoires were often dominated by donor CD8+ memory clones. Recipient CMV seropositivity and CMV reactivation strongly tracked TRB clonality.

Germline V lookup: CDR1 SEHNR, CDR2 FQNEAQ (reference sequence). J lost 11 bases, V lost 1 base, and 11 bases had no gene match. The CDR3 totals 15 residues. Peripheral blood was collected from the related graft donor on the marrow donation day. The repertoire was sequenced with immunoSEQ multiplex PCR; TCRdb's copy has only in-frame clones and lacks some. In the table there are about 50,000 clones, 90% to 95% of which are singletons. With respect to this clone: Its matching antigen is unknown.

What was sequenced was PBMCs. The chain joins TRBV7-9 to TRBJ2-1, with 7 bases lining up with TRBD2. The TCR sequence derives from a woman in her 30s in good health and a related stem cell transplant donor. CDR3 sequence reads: CASSLGSASGLQQFF. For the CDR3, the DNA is TGTGCCAGCAGCTTAGGCTCCGCTAGCGGTCTTCAGCAGTTCTTC.